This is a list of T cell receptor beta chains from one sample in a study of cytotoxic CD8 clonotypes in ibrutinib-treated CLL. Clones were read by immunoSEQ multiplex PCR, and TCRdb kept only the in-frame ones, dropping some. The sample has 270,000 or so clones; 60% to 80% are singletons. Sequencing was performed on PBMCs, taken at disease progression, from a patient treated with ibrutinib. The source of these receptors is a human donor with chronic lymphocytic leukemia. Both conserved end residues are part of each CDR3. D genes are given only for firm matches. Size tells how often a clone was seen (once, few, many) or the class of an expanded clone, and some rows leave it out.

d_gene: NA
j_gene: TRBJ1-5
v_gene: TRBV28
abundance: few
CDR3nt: TGTGCCAGCAGACCTCTTGGGTTAGGCAATCAGCCCCAGCATTTT
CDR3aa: CASRPLGLGNQPQHF

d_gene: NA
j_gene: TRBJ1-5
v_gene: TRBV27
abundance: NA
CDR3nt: TGTGCCAGCAGTTTATCGCCGGGACGGCCCCAGCATTTT
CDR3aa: CASSLSPGRPQHF

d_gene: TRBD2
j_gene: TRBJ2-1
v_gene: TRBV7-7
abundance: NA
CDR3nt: TGTGCCAGCAGCTTCGGGACTAGCGGATACAATGAGCAGTTCTTC
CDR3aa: CASSFGTSGYNEQFF

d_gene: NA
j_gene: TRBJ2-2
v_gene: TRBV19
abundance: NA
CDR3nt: NA
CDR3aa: CASTSGKGNTGELFF

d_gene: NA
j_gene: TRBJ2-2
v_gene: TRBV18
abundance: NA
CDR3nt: TGTGCCAGCTCACCTTACCAACGACCGCCAGCCGGGGAGCTGTTTTTT
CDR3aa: CASSPYQRPPAGELFF

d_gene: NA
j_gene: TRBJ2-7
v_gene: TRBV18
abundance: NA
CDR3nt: TGTGCCAGCTCACCACCATGGACAGACCTCTACGAGCAGTACTTC
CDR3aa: CASSPPWTDLYEQYF

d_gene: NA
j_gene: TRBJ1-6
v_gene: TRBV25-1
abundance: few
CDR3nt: TGTGCCAGCTGGGGAGGGCCCCTCCGTAATTCACCCCTCCACTTT
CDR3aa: CASWGGPLRNSPLHF

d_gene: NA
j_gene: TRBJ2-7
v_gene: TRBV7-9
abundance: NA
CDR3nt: TGTGCCAGCAGTTATCTCGCCAATCAAGGGCGCTACGAGCAGTACTTC
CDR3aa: CASSYLANQGRYEQYF

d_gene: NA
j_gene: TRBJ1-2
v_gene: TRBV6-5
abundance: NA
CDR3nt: TGTGCCAGCTCCAGGGGTGGCTATGGCTACACCTTC
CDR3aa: CASSRGGYGYTF

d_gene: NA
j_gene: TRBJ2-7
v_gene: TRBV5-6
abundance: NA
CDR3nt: TGTGCCACCTCGAGATGGCGGTCCTACGAGCAGTACTTC
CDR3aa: CATSRWRSYEQYF

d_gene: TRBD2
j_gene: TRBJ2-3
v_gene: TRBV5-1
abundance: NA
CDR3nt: TGCGCCAGCAGCCCTATGCCGGGACTAGCACCAGATACGCAGTATTTT
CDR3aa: CASSPMPGLAPDTQYF

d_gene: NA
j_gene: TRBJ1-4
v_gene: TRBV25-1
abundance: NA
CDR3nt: TGTGCCAGCAGTGAATATGGAAGAACAGGTCGGGGAGGTGAAAAACTGTTTTTT
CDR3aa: CASSEYGRTGRGGEKLFF

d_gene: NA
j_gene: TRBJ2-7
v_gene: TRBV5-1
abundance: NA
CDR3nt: TGCGCCAGCAGCTTGGGGGGACCGATAGCCTACGAGCAGTACTTC
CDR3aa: CASSLGGPIAYEQYF